These T cell receptor beta chains were read from a single sample in a study of blood T cells in healthy people across ages. TCRdb independently ran MiXCR on the 5' RACE reads; one entry per CDR3 protein. The sample lists around 1,900,000 distinct CDR3 sequences; around 42% were seen once. Sequencing was carried out using blood. The origin of the receptors is a human donor in good health. Each CDR3 is given with its conserved first and last residue. A D gene is named only where the DNA matches it firmly. Not every row has a clone size; where given, it reads once, few, many or a size class.

V gene: TRBV4-1; D gene: .; clone size: few; J gene: TRBJ1-1; CDR3 protein: CASSHPGEGYTEAFF; CDR3 DNA: TGCGCCAGCAGCCATCCGGGTGAGGGTTACACTGAAGCTTTCTTT
V gene: TRBV20-1; D gene: .; clone size: .; J gene: TRBJ2-7; CDR3 protein: CSARPGQNDYEQYF; CDR3 DNA: TGCAGTGCTAGACCGGGACAAAATGACTACGAGCAGTACTTC
V gene: TRBV5-1; D gene: TRBD1; clone size: once; J gene: TRBJ2-1; CDR3 protein: CASSWEPPGQGANEQFF; CDR3 DNA: TGCGCCAGCAGCTGGGAACCGCCGGGACAGGGTGCCAATGAGCAGTTCTTC
V gene: TRBV5-4; D gene: .; clone size: .; J gene: TRBJ2-1; CDR3 protein: CASSWTREDEQFF; CDR3 DNA: TGTGCCAGCAGCTGGACAAGGGAGGATGAGCAGTTCTTC
V gene: TRBV29-1; D gene: .; clone size: .; J gene: TRBJ1-1; CDR3 protein: CSVEGLGGGGVFF; CDR3 DNA: TGCAGCGTTGAAGGTCTCGGAGGGGGTGGTGTTTTCTTT
V gene: TRBV7-2; D gene: .; clone size: .; J gene: TRBJ1-5; CDR3 protein: CASSPDPLGTSYQPQHF; CDR3 DNA: TGTGCCAGCAGCCCGGATCCTCTCGGGACAAGTTATCAGCCCCAGCATTTT
V gene: TRBV3-1; D gene: .; clone size: .; J gene: TRBJ2-1; CDR3 protein: CASSPFGITSEQFF; CDR3 DNA: TGTGCCAGCAGCCCCTTCGGAATAACATCCGAGCAGTTCTTC
V gene: TRBV29-1; D gene: TRBD1; clone size: .; J gene: TRBJ2-5; CDR3 protein: CSAQRRGRWETQYF; CDR3 DNA: TGCAGCGCCCAACGAAGGGGGCGATGGGAGACCCAGTACTTC
V gene: TRBV7-9; D gene: .; clone size: few; J gene: TRBJ1-2; CDR3 protein: CASSLERGRATF; CDR3 DNA: TGTGCCAGCAGCTTAGAGCGGGGGCGCGCCACCTTC
V gene: TRBV29-1; D gene: .; clone size: few; J gene: TRBJ2-1; CDR3 protein: CSVVSRLMDNEQFF; CDR3 DNA: TGCAGCGTTGTATCGCGGTTAATGGACAATGAGCAGTTCTTC
V gene: TRBV6-1; D gene: .; clone size: .; J gene: TRBJ2-3; CDR3 protein: CAGSEGHFTDTQYF; CDR3 DNA: TGTGCCGGCAGTGAAGGGCACTTCACAGATACGCAGTATTTT
V gene: TRBV29-1; D gene: .; clone size: few; J gene: TRBJ1-4; CDR3 protein: CSGKRGKDEKLFF; CDR3 DNA: TGCAGCGGTAAAAGGGGGAAGGATGAAAAACTGTTTTTT
V gene: TRBV5-6; D gene: .; clone size: few; J gene: TRBJ2-7; CDR3 protein: CASSLEGPDEQYF; CDR3 DNA: TGTGCCAGCAGCTTGGAGGGGCCGGACGAGCAGTACTTC
V gene: TRBV5-1; D gene: .; clone size: .; J gene: TRBJ1-2; CDR3 protein: CASSPTRSGGYGYTF; CDR3 DNA: TGCGCCAGCAGCCCTACGCGGAGCGGAGGCTATGGCTACACCTTC
V gene: TRBV7-8; D gene: TRBD2; clone size: few; J gene: TRBJ2-1; CDR3 protein: CASSRRGGGSYNEQFF; CDR3 DNA: TGTGCCAGCAGCCGGCGGGGGGGCGGATCCTACAATGAGCAGTTCTTC
V gene: TRBV20-1; D gene: .; clone size: .; J gene: TRBJ1-1; CDR3 protein: CSASEYTEAFF; CDR3 DNA: TGCAGTGCTAGTGAATACACTGAAGCTTTCTTT
V gene: TRBV6-5; D gene: .; clone size: .; J gene: TRBJ1-2; CDR3 protein: CASSEGPRDYGYTF; CDR3 DNA: TGTGCCAGCAGCGAAGGCCCCCGGGACTATGGCTACACCTTC
V gene: TRBV6-5; D gene: .; clone size: .; J gene: TRBJ1-1; CDR3 protein: CASSYRGVMNTEAFF; CDR3 DNA: TGTGCCAGCAGTTACCGGGGAGTTATGAACACTGAAGCTTTCTTT
V gene: TRBV5-1; D gene: .; clone size: .; J gene: TRBJ1-1; CDR3 protein: CASSNYRGGTEAFF; CDR3 DNA: TGCGCCAGCAGCAATTACCGGGGGGGGACTGAAGCTTTCTTT
V gene: TRBV12-3/TRBV12-4; D gene: TRBD2; clone size: few; J gene: TRBJ2-3; CDR3 protein: CASSSRTSDSTDTQYF; CDR3 DNA: TGTGCCAGCAGTTCCAGGACTAGCGATAGCACAGATACGCAGTATTTT